This passage covers 25 T cell receptor beta chains from one sample sequenced in a study of blood T cell repertoires in COVID-19. The table came from immunoSEQ multiplex PCR; TCRdb's copy has only in-frame clones and leaves some out. Altogether fewer than 350,000 clones are present, approximately 86% being singletons, with the ten largest covering almost 9.5%. Sequencing was done on a sample of peripheral blood. The receptors derive from a man between 18 and 29 years old with active or convalescent COVID-19.

The chain carries TRBV2 and TRBJ1-2, with a weak D call TRBD1 (6 bases). Trimming shortened V by 8 bases and J by 8 bases, and 18 bases separated the two germline ends. Per the germline V gene, CDR1 is SNHLY and CDR2 is FYNNEI. The CDR3 length is 13 residues. DNA for the CDR3: TGTGCCAGCCTAAAACCTGGGGGCGGAGGCTACACCTTC. Its translation is CASLKPGGGGYTF.

This chain uses TRBV10-3 with TRBJ2-7; 7 bases match TRBD1. The CDR3 extends over 14 amino acids. With V trimmed by 3 bases and J by 5 bases, 7 bases remained unmatched. CDR1 and CDR2 from the germline V gene are ENHRY and SYGVKD. The CDR3 loop reads CAISETGTANEQYF. The CDR3 nucleotides are TGTGCCATCAGTGAAACCGGGACAGCAAACGAGCAGTACTTC.

V gene TRBV24-1 combines with J gene TRBJ1-1; D is uncertain. Germline V CDR1 and CDR2: KGHDR, SFDVKD. Trimming removed 6 bases from V and 0 bases from J, with 7 bases in between. This CDR3 comprises 13 residues. DNA of the CDR3: TGTGCCACCAGTAACAGTATGAACACTGAAGCTTTCTTT. As protein: CATSNSMNTEAFF.

This chain joins TRBV4-3 and TRBJ2-5; D not certain. The germline gives CDR1 LGHNA, CDR2 YSLEER. The CDR3 extends over 15 amino acids. With 0 bases removed from V and 5 bases from J, the gap between germline ends came to 13 bases. The CDR3 loop reads CASSQEMFQFETQYF. CDR3 coding DNA: TGCGCCAGCAGCCAAGAAATGTTTCAGTTTGAGACCCAGTACTTC.

This chain joins TRBV29-1 and TRBJ2-7; 8 bases line up with TRBD1. Losses at the gene ends were 3 bases for V and 5 bases for J; bases not matched to a gene: 3. The CDR3 runs to 12 residues. Germline assignment: CDR1 SQVTM and CDR2 ANQGSEA. CDR3 in DNA: TGCAGCGTTGAGAGGACAGGGAACGAGCAGTACTTC. Protein sequence: CSVERTGNEQYF.

There are a few counts of this clone. V gene TRBV29-1 combines with J gene TRBJ1-2, with no clear D. Germline-derived CDR1 and CDR2 are SQVTM and ANQGSEA. There are 13 residues in the CDR3. The ends were cut back, 2 bases at V and 5 bases at J, with 12 bases in the middle. The CDR3 is CSVESRSAYGYTF. CDR3 DNA: TGCAGCGTTGAATCCCGCAGCGCTTATGGCTACACCTTC.

The chain links TRBV5-6 to TRBJ1-2; D is unresolved. Trimming cost V 0 bases and J 4 bases, with 7 bases left between them. There are 13 residues in the CDR3. Germline loops: CDR1 SGHDT, CDR2 YYEEEE. This CDR3 is CASSLAEIYGYTF. DNA for the CDR3: TGTGCCAGCAGCTTGGCAGAAATCTATGGCTACACCTTC. Full variable domain (missing parts from reference TRBV5-6 and TRBJ1-2): DAGVTQSPTHLIKTRGQQVTLRCSPKSGHDTVSWYQQALGQGPQFIFQYYEEEERQRGNFPDRFSGHQFPNYSSELNVNALLLGDSALYLCASSLAEIYGYTFGSGTRLTVV.

This chain links TRBV7-2 with TRBJ2-5, with TRBD1 matching over 7 bases. The J segment lost 5 bases and the V segment lost 1 base, leaving 7 bases of the junction unmatched. The CDR3 is 15 residues long. Looked up from germline, CDR1 is SGHTA and CDR2 is FQGNSA. The CDR3 DNA sequence: TGTGCCAGCAGCTTAGGGGACAGAGGGCTGGAGACCCAGTACTTC. As protein: CASSLGDRGLETQYF.

This chain connects TRBV6-1 to TRBJ1-3; a possible D gene is TRBD1 (5 bases). The CDR3 extends over 13 amino acids. Per germline, CDR1 MNHNS and CDR2 SASEGT. V was cut by 2 bases and J by 8 bases, with 10 bases left in between. This CDR3 is CASSEWRGDTIYF. The CDR3 bases are TGTGCCAGCAGTGAATGGAGGGGAGACACCATATATTTT.

This chain connects TRBV3-1 (or the pseudogene TRBV3-2) to TRBJ1-2; 9 bases map to TRBD1. The germline V gene encodes CDR1 LGHDT and CDR2 YNNKEL (reference sequence). The CDR3 is 15 amino acids. V lost 4 bases, J lost 7 bases, and 10 bases stayed unmatched. CDR3 residues: CASSPTGQGNAGYTF. The DNA for the CDR3 is TGTGCCAGCAGCCCAACCGGACAGGGGAATGCTGGCTACACCTTC.

The rearrangement links TRBV7-9 to TRBJ2-5; 10 bases match TRBD1. Germline CDR1 is SEHNR and CDR2 is FQNEAQ (reference sequence). V lost 6 bases to trimming and J lost 6 bases; unmatched junction nucleotides: 7. The CDR3 has 14 amino acids. The CDR3 sequence: CASRDGTGEQTQYF. In DNA form, the CDR3 reads TGTGCCAGCAGAGACGGGACAGGGGAACAGACCCAGTACTTC.

The chain couples TRBV4-1 to TRBJ1-1; TRBD1 might be the D (6 bases). In germline, CDR1 is MGHRA, CDR2 YSYEKL. The germline V and J ends were trimmed by 8 bases and 2 bases, with 9 bases remaining between them. The CDR3 has 12 amino acids. The DNA for the CDR3 is TGCGCCAGCCAACAGGGTAACACTGAAGCTTTCTTT. Its translation is CASQQGNTEAFF.

The chain recombines TRBV2 with TRBJ2-5; 9 nucleotides line up with TRBD2. The CDR3 runs 15 residues. Germline V lookup: CDR1 SNHLY, CDR2 FYNNEI. V shed 6 bases, J shed 2 bases, and the junction held 7 bases outside the gene matches. The CDR3 sequence is CASRRLAEGQETQYF. The CDR3 nucleotides read TGTGCCAGCAGAAGACTAGCGGAGGGGCAAGAGACCCAGTACTTC.

The table lists this clone with a few counts. This rearrangement joins TRBV6-5 to TRBJ2-2; 7 bases are a match to TRBD1. CDR3 length equals 15 residues. Unmatched junction bases numbered 6, after V lost 0 bases and J lost 8 bases. Germline V CDR1 and CDR2: MNHEY, SVGAGI. The CDR3 loop is CASSYSETGSGELFF. CDR3 bases: TGTGCCAGCAGTTACTCAGAGACAGGGTCGGGGGAGCTGTTTTTT.

V is TRBV7-8 and J is TRBJ1-5, with no clear D. Per germline, CDR1 SGHVS and CDR2 FQNEAQ. This CDR3 comprises 15 residues. V shed 2 bases and J shed 3 bases, with 11 bases lying between them. The CDR3 loop reads CASSLSQTSNQPQHF. The CDR3 bases are TGTGCCAGCAGCTTAAGCCAGACTTCCAATCAGCCCCAGCATTTT.

The chain recombines TRBV14 with TRBJ1-3; D might be TRBD1 (5 bases). Germline CDR1 SGHDN, CDR2 FVKESK. The CDR3 length is 13 residues. Trimming took off 6 bases at V and 0 bases at J, with 6 bases between the two ends. The chain's CDR3 is CASRGLSGNTIYF. The CDR3, as DNA: TGTGCCAGCAGGGGACTCTCTGGAAACACCATATATTTT.

The V call is TRBV2, the J call TRBJ2-7; 10 bases match TRBD1. Germline V gene sequence: CDR1 SNHLY, CDR2 FYNNEI. V trimming: 7 bases; J trimming: 5 bases; junction bases outside the gene matches: 8. The CDR3 spans 14 residues. The DNA of the CDR3 is TGTGCCAGCAATCGACAGGGGGCGCCCAACGAGCAGTACTTC. Translation gives CASNRQGAPNEQYF. Full variable domain (outside the CDR3, taken from reference TRBV2 and TRBJ2-7): EPEVTQTPSHQVTQMGQEVILRCVPISNHLYFYWYRQILGQKVEFLVSFYNNEISEKSEIFDDQFSVERPDGSNFTLKIRSTKLEDSAMYFCASNRQGAPNEQYFGPGTRLTVT.

The chain joins TRBV5-1 to TRBJ2-7; weak D call: TRBD1 (5 bases). CDR1 and CDR2 from the germline V gene are SGHRS and YFSETQ. V lost 3 bases to trimming and J lost 1 base, with 17 bases between them. CDR3 length: 16 residues. The CDR3 region has the DNA TGCGCCAGCAGCTCGGTTGGGGCCTTCGGATCCTACGAGCAGTACTTC. Encoded protein: CASSSVGAFGSYEQYF.

This chain joins TRBV9 and TRBJ2-7; 7 bases fit TRBD1. Germline CDR1 and CDR2: SGDLS and YYNGEE. This CDR3 comprises 18 residues. J was trimmed by 9 bases and V by 1 base; bases with no gene match: 22. CDR3 in amino acids: CASSVIPPRGQLTPGQYF. The CDR3 region has the DNA TGTGCCAGCAGCGTAATCCCCCCCCGGGGACAGCTCACCCCCGGGCAGTACTTC.

This clone was seen once. The rearrangement uses TRBV29-1 and TRBJ2-2; TRBD2 matches 8 bases. V trimming: 4 bases; J trimming: 1 base; junction bases outside the gene matches: 2. This CDR3 spans 14 amino acids. In germline, CDR1 is SQVTM, CDR2 ANQGSEA. The CDR3 here is CSVAGGRNTGELFF. The DNA of the CDR3 is TGCAGCGTTGCGGGGGGGCGGAACACCGGGGAGCTGTTTTTT.

The chain uses TRBV5-5 and TRBJ2-7; D perhaps matches TRBD1 (5 bases). Germline CDR1 SGHKS, CDR2 YYEKEE (reference sequence). The CDR3 consists of 18 residues. V lost 4 bases and J 2 bases, leaving 25 bases between the germline ends. The CDR3 nucleotides read TGTGCCAGCAGCCGCGACCTCCAGGGCCCCCTAAGAACCTACGAGCAGTACTTC. Encoded protein: CASSRDLQGPLRTYEQYF.

The chain carries TRBV29-1 and TRBJ2-2; 8 bases are shared with TRBD2. Trimming at V came to 1 base and at J to 6 bases, leaving 4 bases not matched to a gene. The CDR3 is 14 residues long. The germline V gene encodes CDR1 SQVTM and CDR2 ANQGSEA. CDR3 protein: CSVEGAGEPGELFF. In nucleotides, the CDR3 is TGCAGCGTTGAAGGAGCGGGGGAACCCGGGGAGCTGTTTTTT.

The J gene is TRBJ2-7, the V gene TRBV9; TRBD1 matches at 9 bases. Germline V gives CDR1 SGDLS, CDR2 YYNGEE. Trimming took 4 bases from V and 4 from J; bases not matched to a gene: 6. The CDR3 is 14 residues long. The CDR3: CASSFGQGSYEQYF. CDR3 nucleotide sequence: TGTGCCAGCAGCTTCGGACAGGGGAGTTACGAGCAGTACTTC.

The chain links TRBV27 to TRBJ2-7; 8 bases match TRBD1. Germline V gives CDR1 MNHEY, CDR2 SMNVEV (reference sequence). The V and J ends lost 4 bases and 4 bases, in that order; junction bases with no gene match: 9. The CDR3 has 15 amino acids. CDR3 region: CASSYQGAQRYEQYF. The CDR3 DNA is TGTGCCAGCAGTTATCAGGGGGCCCAAAGGTACGAGCAGTACTTC.

The chain joins TRBV7-9 to TRBJ2-1; perhaps TRBD1 as D (5 bases). The ends were cut back, 1 base at V and 8 bases at J, with 9 bases in the middle. CDR3 length: 13 amino acids. The germline gives CDR1 SEHNR, CDR2 FQNEAQ (reference sequence). CDR3 DNA: TGTGCCAGCAGCTTAGAGGGGCCACATGAGCAGTTCTTC. Protein: CASSLEGPHEQFF. The variable domain in full, completed from reference TRBV7-9 and TRBJ2-1, reads DTGVSQNPRHKITKRGQNVTFRCDPISEHNRLYWYRQTLGQGPEFLTYFQNEAQLEKSRLLSDRFSAERPKGSFSTLEIQRTEQGDSAMYLCASSLEGPHEQFFGPGTRLTVL.